The following is a T cell receptor beta chain sequence with its context. Its antigen is still unknown. This sample was included in a study of blood T cells in healthy people across ages. Notes on the study in general: Long-lived donors carried more naive CD4+ cells and greater diversity than aged donors.

Sample-barcoded 5' priming and a J-beta primer mix drove a second PCR of roughly 6 to 12 cycles. TCRdb redid the calling of the 5' RACE reads with MiXCR, one entry per CDR3 protein. This table holds more than 750,000 distinct CDR3 sequences, about 28% found once. Germline-derived CDR1 and CDR2 are MDHEN and SYDVKM. V shed 2 bases, J shed 3 bases, and the junction held 4 bases outside the gene matches. The CDR3 extends over 15 amino acids. This sample was also put to use in a study of T cells of mothers and their children. That paper notes: Sequencing returned over 9.5 million TCR beta CDR3 reads per mother and about 2.9 million per child. In unrelated and related pairs, TCR recombination output is shaped in a similar way by thymic selection.

Material for sequencing was blood. This chain uses TRBV28 with TRBJ1-1, with 9 bases fitting TRBD1. The TCR sequence derives from a woman between 35 and 50 years old in good health. In nucleotides, the CDR3 is TGTGCCAGCAGTTTAGGGGACAGGGCTGACACTGAAGCTTTCTTT. Translation gives CASSLGDRADTEAFF.